The 8 T cell receptor beta chains below all came from one sample that was sequenced in a study of blood T cells in healthy people across ages. Primed by a sample-barcoded 5' primer and a J-beta primer mix, a second PCR proceeded for about 7 to 11 cycles. From the 5' RACE reads, TCRdb called clonotypes with MiXCR, one entry per CDR3 protein. The table lists some 1,000,000 distinct CDR3 sequences, roughly a quarter of them singletons. These data were also reused for a study on T cells of mothers and their children.

Sequencing input: blood. The receptors were sampled from a girl aged 2 to 9 in good health.

The chain carries TRBV29-1 and TRBJ2-7, with D perhaps matching TRBD2 (6 bases). The germline gives CDR1 SQVTM, CDR2 ANQGSEA. The CDR3 spans 15 residues. Trimming took off 7 bases at V and 0 bases at J, with 19 bases between the two ends. The CDR3 DNA is TGCAGCGCCGAAAACCTCAGGGAGGACTCCTACGAGCAGTACTTC. This translates into CSAENLREDSYEQYF.

The chain uses TRBV6-1 and TRBJ2-5; D is possibly TRBD1 or TRBD2 (5 bases each). TRBJ2-1 explains the end of the DNA better; the J call may be wrong. CDR1 is MNHNS and CDR2 is SASEGT in the germline V gene. This CDR3 spans 13 amino acids. The CDR3, as DNA: TGTGCCAGCAGTAGGGAAGGGGACGGTGAGCAGTTCTTC. Translation gives CASSREGDGEQFF.

This CDR3 is CASSQAGLALDTQYF. The CDR3 bases are TGTGCCAGCAGCCAAGCGGGACTAGCATTGGATACGCAGTATTTT. This sequence joins TRBV3-1 and TRBJ2-3; TRBD2 matches at 9 bases. The CDR3 is 15 residues long. V trimming: 1 base; J trimming: 6 bases; junction bases outside the gene matches: 5. Germline CDR1 is LGHDT and CDR2 is YNNKEL (reference sequence).

This clonotype showed up just a few times. Here the CDR3 reads CSVAFTSYEQYF. In DNA, the CDR3 is TGCAGCGTTGCTTTTACCTCCTACGAGCAGTACTTC. The gene calls are TRBV29-1 and TRBJ2-7; D gene unclear. V shed 4 bases and J shed 0 bases, with 7 bases lying between them. Germline CDR1 and CDR2: SQVTM and ANQGSEA. The CDR3 consists of 12 residues.

This clonotype was counted between two and nine times. The rearrangement links TRBV12-3 or TRBV12-4 to TRBJ2-5, with a weak D call TRBD1 (5 bases). The J call is doubtful: the DNA matches TRBJ2-7 better. The CDR3 length is 12 residues. CDR3 residues: CASSSTVNEQYF. The CDR3 nucleotides are TGTGCCAGCAGTTCGACAGTTAACGAGCAGTACTTC.

This chain links TRBV28 with TRBJ2-7; D is undetermined. The CDR3 has 14 residues. Germline V gene data show CDR1 as MDHEN and CDR2 as SYDVKM. The ends were cut back, 3 bases at V and 4 bases at J, with 13 bases in the middle. CDR3 sequence (DNA): TGTGCCAGCAGTTTTCTTGCAGGACCTTACGAGCAGTACTTC. This codes for CASSFLAGPYEQYF. The whole variable domain, remainder taken from reference TRBV28 and TRBJ2-7, is DVKVTQSSRYLVKRTGEKVFLECVQDMDHENMFWYRQDPGLGLRLIYFSYDVKMKEKGDIPEGYSVSREKKERFSLILESASTNQTSMYLCASSFLAGPYEQYFGPGTRLTVT.

In this sample, this clonotype turned up a few times. The V gene is TRBV29-1, the J gene TRBJ2-1; TRBD2 matches at 9 bases. Germline CDR1 and CDR2: SQVTM and ANQGSEA. With V trimmed by 0 bases and J by 8 bases, 11 bases remained unmatched. CDR3 length equals 16 residues. CDR3 DNA: TGCAGCGTTGAAGAACTAGCGGGTGTCCTACACCATGAGCAGTTCTTC. Its translation: CSVEELAGVLHHEQFF.

This clonotype turned up a few times. J is TRBJ2-1 and V is TRBV7-3; unclear D gene. The CDR3 is made up of 14 amino acids. V gave up 2 bases and J gave up 6 bases, with 11 bases separating them. Germline lookup yields CDR1 SGHTA and CDR2 FQGTGA. The CDR3 nucleotides read TGTGCCAGCAGCTTATTAGGCGAGGCCAATGAGCAGTTCTTC. This translates into CASSLLGEANEQFF.